Below, 19 T cell receptor beta chains from the same sample are listed, as sequenced in a study of T-cell reconstitution after alpha-beta-depleted transplantation in children. For TCRbeta, the library was prepared with unique molecular identifiers. TCRdb fed the PCR reads into MiXCR, producing one record per CDR3 protein. The sample lists some 830,000 distinct CDR3 sequences, around 15% occurring once. Sample: PBMCs, mostly from graft donor cells, taken 360 days after TCRalphabeta/CD19-depleted stem cell transplant. These TCRs come from a male patient aged 10 to 17 who had a stem cell transplant for acute lymphoblastic leukemia, so the T cells may come from the graft donor.

This clonotype was seen ten or more times. This chain uses TRBV10-2 with TRBJ2-5; 10 positions match TRBD2. This CDR3 is built from 15 residues. J gave up 5 bases and V 6 bases, and 9 bases lay outside the gene matches. Germline lookup yields CDR1 WSHSY and CDR2 SAAADI. CDR3 in amino acids: CASRGLGTSAETQYF. The CDR3 region has the DNA TGCGCCAGCAGGGGTTTAGGGACTAGCGCTGAGACCCAGTACTTC.

This clonotype was recorded at least ten times. The chain has TRBV5-5 and TRBJ2-2; D call uncertain. This CDR3 region has 13 residues. Per the germline V gene, CDR1 is SGHKS and CDR2 is YYEKEE (reference sequence). V was clipped by 2 bases and J by 3 bases, with 5 bases between them. The CDR3: CASSLHHTGELFF. The CDR3 region has the DNA TGTGCCAGCAGCTTACATCACACCGGGGAGCTGTTTTTT. The whole variable domain, remainder taken from reference TRBV5-5 and TRBJ2-2, is DAGVTQSPTHLIKTRGQQVTLRCSPISGHKSVSWYQQVLGQGPQFIFQYYEKEERGRGNFPDRFSARQFPNYSSELNVNALLLGDSALYLCASSLHHTGELFFGEGSRLTVL.

This clonotype was seen more than once but under ten times. V is TRBV7-9 and J is TRBJ2-2; D is undetermined. The germline gives CDR1 SEHNR, CDR2 FQNEAQ (reference sequence). V lost 3 bases to trimming and J lost 4 bases, with 12 bases between them. The CDR3 contains 15 residues. CDR3 sequence reads: CASSLVTRSTGELFF. CDR3 DNA: TGTGCCAGCAGCTTGGTCACCCGGAGCACCGGGGAGCTGTTTTTT.

This clonotype has only a few counts. The chain joins TRBV19 to TRBJ2-1; TRBD2 might be the D (5 bases). CDR1 is LNHDA, CDR2 SQIVND, per germline (reference sequence). The CDR3 length is 14 residues. V lost 3 bases to trimming and J lost 5 bases, with 11 bases between them. The chain's CDR3 is CASSIVRGHNEQFF. CDR3 nucleotide sequence: TGTGCCAGTAGTATTGTCCGCGGGCACAATGAGCAGTTCTTC.

This chain joins TRBV7-2 and TRBJ2-7; D is possibly TRBD1 (6 bases). CDR1 SGHTA and CDR2 FQGNSA come from the germline V gene. V lost 6 bases to trimming and J lost 7 bases, with 13 bases between them. The CDR3 length is 12 residues. The chain's CDR3 is CASSSPTGEQYF. The CDR3 region has the DNA TGTGCCAGCAGTTCCCCCACAGGGGAGCAGTACTTC.

This clonotype was counted a few times. This rearrangement joins TRBV20-1 to TRBJ1-1, with TRBD1 matching 10 bases. The ends lost 3 bases at V and 5 bases at J; junction bases unmatched: 6. CDR1 and CDR2 (germline): DFQATT, SNEGSKA (reference sequence). The CDR3 contains 14 residues. CDR3 loop: CSARPGTGATEAFF. The DNA for the CDR3 is TGCAGTGCTAGGCCCGGGACAGGGGCAACTGAAGCTTTCTTT.

The table lists this clonotype with a few counts. CDR3 protein: CARALVAKYTDTQYF. The CDR3 region has the DNA TGTGCCAGGGCCCTCGTGGCGAAATATACAGATACGCAGTATTTT. The chain carries TRBV25-1 and TRBJ2-3; D is undetermined. Germline loops: CDR1 MGHDK, CDR2 SYGVNS. The V gene lost 9 bases and the J gene lost 3 bases, with 19 bases spanning the gap. This CDR3 region has 15 residues. Using reference TRBV25-1 and TRBJ2-3 for the parts outside the CDR3, the full variable domain is EADIYQTPRYLVIGTGKKITLECSQTMGHDKMYWYQQDPGMELHLIHYSYGVNSTEKGDLSSESTVSRIRTEHFPLTLESARPSHTSQYLCARALVAKYTDTQYFGPGTRLTVL.

This clonotype was observed a handful of times. V is TRBV28 and J is TRBJ2-7, with 8 bases lining up with TRBD1. The CDR3 is 16 residues long. CDR1 and CDR2 from the germline V gene are MDHEN and SYDVKM. V lost 6 bases, J lost 6 bases, and 16 bases stayed unmatched. DNA of the CDR3: TGTGCCAGCAGACTCCTCCAGGGGGCTTCCGCCGGCGAGCAGTACTTC. Amino acid sequence: CASRLLQGASAGEQYF.

This clonotype was counted between two and nine times. This chain connects TRBV9 to TRBJ2-7; no clear D gene. This CDR3 contains 14 residues. Germline V gene data show CDR1 as SGDLS and CDR2 as YYNGEE. Trimming removed 4 bases at V and 0 bases at J, with 11 bases between. The CDR3 sequence: CASSIEVGSYEQYF. CDR3 nucleotides: TGTGCCAGCAGCATCGAAGTAGGCTCCTACGAGCAGTACTTC.

This clonotype was seen repeatedly, ten times or more. The chain links TRBV11-2 to TRBJ2-7, with 9 bases lining up with TRBD2. The germline V gene encodes CDR1 SGHAT and CDR2 FQNNGV. The CDR3 spans 15 residues. The V and J ends lost 1 base and 5 bases, in that order; junction bases with no gene match: 6. The chain's CDR3 is CASSLVGGRVNEQYF. Written as DNA, the CDR3 is TGTGCCAGCAGCTTAGTTGGCGGGAGGGTGAACGAGCAGTACTTC.

J is TRBJ2-7 and V is TRBV27, with D unclear. V lost 3 bases, J lost 6 bases, and 18 bases lay in between. Germline V gene lookup returns CDR1 MNHEY and CDR2 SMNVEV (reference sequence). The CDR3 loop spans 15 amino acids. In DNA, the CDR3 is TGTGCCAGCAGTTTGATCCTGGGCCGAAGTTCCGAGCAGTACTTC. Its protein is CASSLILGRSSEQYF.

The rearrangement links TRBV29-1 to TRBJ2-7, with 11 bases fitting TRBD2. Unmatched junction bases numbered 5, after V lost 1 base and J lost 0 bases. The CDR3 has 16 residues. Germline loops: CDR1 SQVTM, CDR2 ANQGSEA. This CDR3 is CSVEGLAGKSSYEQYF. Written as DNA, the CDR3 is TGCAGCGTTGAAGGACTAGCGGGAAAGTCCTCCTACGAGCAGTACTTC.

The V and J genes are TRBV11-2 and TRBJ2-1, with no clear D. Germline V gene lookup returns CDR1 SGHAT and CDR2 FQNNGV. Trimming pared 0 bases from V and 9 bases from J, leaving 6 bases between. The length of the CDR3 is 12 residues. The CDR3 DNA reads TGTGCCAGCAGCTTAGATCGGGCTGAGCAGTTCTTC. Its translation is CASSLDRAEQFF.

This clonotype was counted a few times. V is TRBV12-3 or TRBV12-4 and J is TRBJ2-5; 10 positions match TRBD2. The CDR3 covers 17 residues. V shed 4 bases, J shed 3 bases, and the junction held 11 bases outside the gene matches. The DNA of the CDR3 is TGTGCCAGCAGTTGGGCGGGGACTAGCGTCTTCAAAGAGACCCAGTACTTC. This sequence encodes CASSWAGTSVFKETQYF.

Many counts were recorded for this clonotype. The chain joins TRBV6-2 or TRBV6-3 to TRBJ2-1; no definite D call. Trimming removed 4 bases from V and 6 bases from J, with 19 bases in between. The CDR3 has 16 amino acids. Germline V lookup: CDR1 MNHEY, CDR2 SVGEGT. CDR3 coding DNA: TGTGCCAGCAGTTTATACCCTCGAGAGACTTTCAATGAGCAGTTCTTC. Its protein is CASSLYPRETFNEQFF.

This clonotype has only a few counts. The CDR3 reads CASSLPIGGTDTQYF. The CDR3 bases are TGTGCCAGCAGTTTACCAATCGGAGGCACAGATACGCAGTATTTT. The V and J genes are TRBV12-3 or TRBV12-4 and TRBJ2-3; D is unclear. Trimming removed 2 bases from V and 1 base from J, with 10 bases in between. CDR3 length: 15 amino acids.

The V and J genes are TRBV14 and TRBJ1-2; 9 nucleotides agree with TRBD1. The CDR3 runs to 18 residues. Germline V gene sequence: CDR1 SGHDN, CDR2 FVKESK. The ends lost 3 bases at V and 1 base at J; junction bases unmatched: 12. CDR3 amino acids: CASSHRSRDREVNYGYTF. CDR3 coding DNA: TGTGCCAGCAGCCACCGGTCCCGGGACAGGGAGGTTAACTATGGCTACACCTTC.

This clonotype was found a few times. Sequence at one end of the junction differs from germline and may be a read error. The V call is TRBV29-1, the J call TRBJ2-1; possibly TRBD2 for D (6 bases). Germline V gene data show CDR1 as SQVTM and CDR2 as ANQGSEA. The CDR3 totals 9 residues. CDR3 in DNA: TGCAGCGTTGTGGGGGGATCGGGCTTC. Amino acid sequence: CSVVGGSGF.

This clonotype was observed a handful of times. The rearrangement links TRBV7-9 to TRBJ2-1; D gene unclear. Trimming removed 1 base from V and 12 bases from J, with 10 bases in between. Germline V lookup: CDR1 SEHNR, CDR2 FQNEAQ (reference sequence). This CDR3 has 12 amino acids. In nucleotides, the CDR3 is TGTGCCAGCAGCTTAGAGTTAGCCGGGCAGTTCTTC. Amino acid sequence: CASSLELAGQFF.